This note documents a single T cell receptor beta chain sequence. Its cognate antigen is unknown. Germline V gene data show CDR1 as LNHDA and CDR2 as SQIVND (reference sequence). V was clipped by 1 base and J by 7 bases; unmatched bases: 6. The CDR3 consists of 15 residues. The data belong to a study of shared clonotypes between healthy human individuals. General observations from the study: Only blood was sampled; tissue repertoires likely differ. Clonotypes which were not shared had lower generation probabilities than clonotypes that all four donors shared.

The material for each subset, its genomic DNA, was split evenly across several immunoSEQ plates. Assay used: immunoSEQ multiplex PCR; TCRdb lists only in-frame clones, some missing. The data show 2 million to 3 million clones, 90% to 95% seen once. The chain carries TRBV19 and TRBJ2-1; 8 nucleotides line up with TRBD1. Sequencing used naive CD4+ T cells from PBMCs. Subset of the sample: CD45RA+ positively selected. The origin of this receptor is a man between 18 and 35 years old in good health. Some clones in this sample may be carry-over from other donors' samples. The CDR3 is CASSIAGQGRNEQFF. In DNA form, the CDR3 reads TGTGCCAGTAGTATAGCCGGACAGGGACGAAATGAGCAGTTCTTC.